The 16 T cell receptor beta chains reported below all come from one sample, sequenced in a study of blood T cell repertoires in COVID-19. Sequencing used immunoSEQ multiplex PCR; TCRdb keeps in-frame clones, though not all of them. The data show about 280,000 clones, with approximately 83% seen just once and roughly 15% held by the top ten. Sequencing was performed on peripheral blood. These receptor sequences come from a human donor in a cohort sampled during active COVID-19.

V and J are TRBV18 and TRBJ2-2; TRBD2 matches at 9 bases. Germline V gene sequence: CDR1 KGHSH, CDR2 LQKENI. J gave up 3 bases and V 5 bases, and 4 bases lay outside the gene matches. The CDR3 extends over 15 amino acids. CDR3 in amino acids: CASSSTSGYTGELFF. The CDR3 region has the DNA TGTGCCAGCTCATCAACTAGCGGGTACACCGGGGAGCTGTTTTTT.

This chain connects TRBV27 to TRBJ2-3; D remains unclear. From germline, CDR1 is MNHEY and CDR2 SMNVEV (reference sequence). This CDR3 spans 10 amino acids. V lost 9 bases, J lost 14 bases, and 15 bases lay in between. The CDR3 region has the DNA TGTGCCAGATTCAGCCCTCGGGTGTATTTT. This gives the protein CARFSPRVYF.

The V and J genes are TRBV2 and TRBJ1-2; D not resolved. Trimming left V 7 bases short and J 8 bases short, with 11 bases between. Germline CDR1 and CDR2: SNHLY and FYNNEI. The CDR3 contains 11 residues. The CDR3 reads CASTPESGYTF. The CDR3 DNA follows: TGTGCCAGCACCCCCGAAAGCGGCTACACCTTC.

The gene calls are TRBV7-2 and TRBJ2-2; 8 bases fit TRBD2. Germline V gives CDR1 SGHTA, CDR2 FQGNSA. V shed 4 bases, J shed 13 bases, and the junction held 11 bases outside the gene matches. The CDR3 covers 14 residues. CDR3 coding DNA: TGTGCCAGCAGCTATTCTGCCGGGACTAGGGCGCTGTTTTTT. Residues: CASSYSAGTRALFF.

CDR3 residues: CASSQVAGGRKSNEQFF. CDR3 nucleotides: TGCGCCAGCAGCCAAGTAGCGGGAGGGCGAAAGAGTAATGAGCAGTTCTTC. The V gene is TRBV4-1, the J gene TRBJ2-1; the match to TRBD2 covers 11 bases. From germline, CDR1 is MGHRA and CDR2 YSYEKL. The V and J ends lost 1 base and 7 bases, in that order; junction bases with no gene match: 9. CDR3 length equals 17 residues.

The chain joins TRBV4-2 to TRBJ2-5; 10 bases map to TRBD2. The CDR3 has 15 residues. V was pared by 3 bases and J by 4 bases, with 5 bases of the junction left unmatched. The V gene's germline CDR1 is LGHNA and CDR2 YNFKEQ. The CDR3 DNA is TGTGCCAGCAGCCATGGACTAGCGGAACGAGAGACCCAGTACTTC. Its translation is CASSHGLAERETQYF.

The rearrangement uses TRBV4-1 and TRBJ2-3, with D possibly matching TRBD2 (5 bases). Deletions cut 0 bases from V and 0 bases from J, with 13 bases between. Germline values: CDR1 MGHRA, CDR2 YSYEKL. This CDR3 comprises 17 residues. CDR3 amino acids: CASSQEGGRVSTDTQYF. The CDR3 nucleotides are TGCGCCAGCAGCCAAGAAGGAGGACGGGTTAGCACAGATACGCAGTATTTT.

V gene TRBV14 combines with J gene TRBJ2-3; no reliable D call. From germline, CDR1 is SGHDN and CDR2 FVKESK. The CDR3 is made up of 14 amino acids. Between the trimmed V and J ends, which lost 0 bases and 4 bases, there was a span of 8 bases. The chain's CDR3 is CASSQDRSADTQYF. The CDR3 nucleotides are TGTGCCAGCAGCCAAGATAGGAGCGCAGATACGCAGTATTTT.

The rearrangement links TRBV10-1 to TRBJ2-3, with TRBD2 identical over 10 bases. The length of the CDR3 is 15 residues. J was trimmed by 2 bases and V by 10 bases; bases with no gene match: 9. The germline V gene has CDR1 WNHNN and CDR2 SYGVQD (reference sequence). The CDR3 protein is CAIRVSGRTTDTQYF. The CDR3, as DNA: TGCGCCATCCGGGTTAGCGGGAGGACCACAGATACGCAGTATTTT.

The chain combines TRBV6-2 or TRBV6-3 with TRBJ2-7; 7 nucleotides match TRBD1. The CDR3 has 18 amino acids. In germline, CDR1 is MNHEY, CDR2 SVGEGT. V trimming: 3 bases; J trimming: 5 bases; junction bases outside the gene matches: 19. This CDR3 reads CASSYLSPPDRVFHEQYF. Here the CDR3 DNA reads TGTGCCAGCAGTTATCTCAGCCCCCCCGACAGGGTCTTCCACGAGCAGTACTTC.

In DNA, the CDR3 is TGTGCCAGCAGTTTTTCAAGTGGGCACACCATATATTTT. Translation gives CASSFSSGHTIYF. V is TRBV12-3 or TRBV12-4 and J is TRBJ1-3; D gene ambiguous. The CDR3 has 13 amino acids. Trimming removed 3 bases at V and 8 bases at J, with 11 bases between.

The rearrangement links TRBV2 to TRBJ2-7; D is possibly TRBD1 (6 bases). CDR3 length: 13 residues. CDR1 and CDR2 (germline): SNHLY, FYNNEI. V lost 3 bases and J 6 bases, leaving 12 bases between the germline ends. CDR3 region: CASSDYRVAEQYF. Written as DNA, the CDR3 is TGTGCCAGCAGTGATTACAGGGTAGCCGAGCAGTACTTC.

Worth noting for this clone: Other DNA sequences in the same sample also yield this CDR3. The chain uses TRBV3-1 (or the pseudogene TRBV3-2) and TRBJ2-1; the D gene is possibly TRBD2 (6 bases). Germline CDR1 LGHDT, CDR2 YNNKEL (reference sequence). Deletions cut 4 bases from V and 9 bases from J, with 7 bases between. The CDR3 sequence is 11 residues long. This CDR3 is CASSLSGEQFF. DNA for the CDR3: TGTGCCAGCAGCCTTAGCGGTGAGCAGTTCTTC.

J is TRBJ1-4 and V is TRBV7-2; maybe TRBD1 (6 bases). The CDR3 length is 14 residues. Between the trimmed V and J ends, which lost 3 bases and 8 bases, there was a span of 13 bases. Germline V gives CDR1 SGHTA, CDR2 FQGNSA. CDR3 nucleotides: TGTGCCAGCAGCTTTTCAGGGGCAAGAGAAAAACTGTTTTTT. This translates into CASSFSGAREKLFF.

The chain is built from TRBV2 and TRBJ1-6, with TRBD1 matching over 10 bases. V trimming: 6 bases; J trimming: 8 bases; junction bases outside the gene matches: 4. CDR3 length: 14 amino acids. CDR1 is SNHLY and CDR2 is FYNNEI in the germline V gene. The CDR3 loop reads CASRGDRGYSPLHF. In DNA form, the CDR3 reads TGTGCCAGCAGGGGGGACAGGGGCTATTCACCCCTCCACTTT.

The V call is TRBV6-2 or TRBV6-3, the J call TRBJ2-7; tentative D call: TRBD1 (6 bases). The germline gives CDR1 MNHEY, CDR2 SVGEGT. The CDR3 runs 12 residues. V gave up 6 bases and J gave up 3 bases, with 9 bases separating them. The CDR3 nucleotides read TGTGCCAGCAGCCGACAGGTCTACGAGCAGTACTTC. Its translation is CASSRQVYEQYF.